This T cell receptor beta chain was identified in a study of patients and donors after allogeneic stem cell transplantation. TCRdb re-called the RT-PCR reads through MiXCR, storing one row per CDR3 protein. The sample has about 40,000 distinct CDR3 sequences; about 30% are singletons. This clonotype turned up a few times. This sequence originates from a human donor who was either an allogeneic HSCT recipient or a stem cell or donor lymphocyte infusion donor (not recorded which). It is not recorded whose cells these are; they may come from a transplant donor. The sequenced sample was blood, either unsorted or a sorted T cell fraction (not recorded which).

The CDR3: CSLKQGAYEQYF. In nucleotides, the CDR3 is TGCAGCTTAAAGCAGGGAGCCTACGAGCAGTACTTC. The V gene is TRBV29-1, the J gene TRBJ2-7; either TRBD1 or TRBD2 may supply D (5 bases each). CDR3 length: 12 residues. Trimming left V 8 bases short and J 2 bases short, with 13 bases between. Germline V lookup: CDR1 SQVTM, CDR2 ANQGSEA.